A selection of T cell receptor beta chains follows, all from one sample in a study of metastatic and nonmetastatic thyroid tumors. TCRdb reanalyzed the PCR reads via MiXCR. This table has under 60,000 clones, over 20% appearing once. The sequenced sample consisted of blood. The receptors stem from a male donor with papillary thyroid cancer or a benign thyroid nodule (not recorded which). Some clones in this sample may be carry-over from other donors' samples. The CDR3 runs from the conserved cysteine through the conserved F or W. Each record gives: D gene, V gene, J gene, clone size, CDR3 DNA, CDR3 protein. A D gene is named only where the DNA matches it firmly. Clone size is shown for a subset of rows, as once, few, many or a class of expanded clone.

D: -
V: TRBV7-2
J: TRBJ1-1
size: -
DNA: TGTGCCAGCAGCTTCGCACTTTTGGTCGCTGAAGCTTTCTTT
CDR3: CASSFALLVAEAFF

D: TRBD1
V: TRBV20-1
J: TRBJ2-7
size: once
DNA: TGCAGTGCTAGAGGGGGGACAGGGACACACGAGCAGTACTTC
CDR3: CSARGGTGTHEQYF

D: TRBD2
V: TRBV6-2/TRBV6-3
J: TRBJ2-7
size: many
DNA: TGTGCCAGTCTCACCGCGGGAGTACCCTACGAGCAGTACTTC
CDR3: CASLTAGVPYEQYF

D: -
V: TRBV14
J: TRBJ1-1
size: -
DNA: TGTGCCAGCAGCCTCCTCGGAATGAACACTGAAGCTTTCTTT
CDR3: CASSLLGMNTEAFF

D: -
V: TRBV7-9
J: TRBJ2-3
size: many
DNA: TGTGCCAGCAGCCTAGGACAGATCAGCACAGATACGCAGTATTTT
CDR3: CASSLGQISTDTQYF

D: TRBD1
V: TRBV5-5
J: TRBJ2-7
size: many
DNA: TGTGCCAGCAGCTCACAGGGGACATTCTACGAGCAGTACTTC
CDR3: CASSSQGTFYEQYF

D: -
V: TRBV6-1
J: TRBJ1-6
size: -
DNA: TGTGCCAGCAGCTCGCGGTGGGGTTCACCCCTCCACTTT
CDR3: CASSSRWGSPLHF

D: -
V: TRBV6-1
J: TRBJ2-6
size: few
DNA: TGTGCCAGCAGTGATGGTAGTGGAGAGGGGGCCAACGTCCTGACTTTC
CDR3: CASSDGSGEGANVLTF

D: -
V: TRBV4-2
J: TRBJ2-1
size: once
DNA: TGTGCCAGCAGCCAAGAGTTACAGGGAATCCCTTACAATGAGCAGTTCTTC
CDR3: CASSQELQGIPYNEQFF

D: -
V: TRBV27
J: TRBJ2-7
size: many
DNA: TGTGCCAGCAGTTTATCGAACAGCTACGAGCAGTACTTC
CDR3: CASSLSNSYEQYF

D: -
V: TRBV6-2/TRBV6-3
J: TRBJ1-2
size: -
DNA: TGTGCCAGCCTAAAAAGCCTCCCTCCCAGCTATGGCTACACCTTC
CDR3: CASLKSLPPSYGYTF

D: -
V: TRBV9
J: TRBJ2-6
size: many
DNA: TGTGCCAGCAGCGTATGGGGGGCTGGGGCCAACGTCCTGACTTTC
CDR3: CASSVWGAGANVLTF

D: -
V: TRBV7-9
J: TRBJ2-1
size: -
DNA: TGTGCCAGCAATAGAATGGGGGGCAGCCATGAGCAGTTCTTC
CDR3: CASNRMGGSHEQFF

D: -
V: TRBV30
J: TRBJ1-6
size: -
DNA: TGTGCCTGGAGGACCGATTCACCCCTCCACTTT
CDR3: CAWRTDSPLHF

D: TRBD1
V: TRBV7-2
J: TRBJ1-1
size: many
DNA: TGTGCCAGCAGCTTCACCGGGACAGCCAACACTGAAGCTTTCTTT
CDR3: CASSFTGTANTEAFF

D: -
V: TRBV6-4
J: TRBJ2-3
size: few
DNA: TGTGCCAGCAGTTACTCTTCCGGCACAGATACGCAGTATTTT
CDR3: CASSYSSGTDTQYF

D: -
V: TRBV28
J: TRBJ1-4
size: many
DNA: TGTGCCAGCAGTTTAAACCCCAGGGATGAAAAACTGTTTTTT
CDR3: CASSLNPRDEKLFF

D: -
V: TRBV24-1
J: TRBJ1-2
size: many
DNA: TGTGCCACCAGTGGGACGGGTTATGGCTACACCTTC
CDR3: CATSGTGYGYTF

D: TRBD1
V: TRBV27
J: TRBJ2-7
size: many
DNA: TGTGCCAGCAGTTCCGGGACAGGGGGCTCCTACGAGCAGTACTTC
CDR3: CASSSGTGGSYEQYF

D: -
V: TRBV7-3
J: TRBJ2-5
size: -
DNA: TGTGCCAGCAGCGCCGGGTCGGTGGAGACCCAGTACTTC
CDR3: CASSAGSVETQYF

D: TRBD2
V: TRBV20-1
J: TRBJ2-2
size: few
DNA: TGCAGTGTCATGCGGGAGTCAACCGGGGAGCTGTTTTTT
CDR3: CSVMRESTGELFF

D: -
V: TRBV6-4
J: TRBJ2-5
size: many
DNA: TGTGCCAGCAGTCCTCTACCTAAGGGGAACCAAGAGACCCAGTACTTC
CDR3: CASSPLPKGNQETQYF

D: -
V: TRBV7-6
J: TRBJ2-3
size: many
DNA: TGTGCCAGCAGCTTAGGTCGGAGGGCAGATACGCAGTATTTT
CDR3: CASSLGRRADTQYF

D: -
V: TRBV6-1
J: TRBJ1-4
size: many
DNA: TGTGCCAGCAGTGAACAGGGGAGAGATGAAAAACTGTTTTTT
CDR3: CASSEQGRDEKLFF

D: -
V: TRBV9
J: TRBJ1-1
size: -
DNA: TGTGCCAGCAGCGAAGGGAGTGAGGACACTGAAGCTTTCTTT
CDR3: CASSEGSEDTEAFF

D: -
V: TRBV19
J: TRBJ1-3
size: many
DNA: TGTGCCACAGGGGTCTCTGGAAACACCATATATTTT
CDR3: CATGVSGNTIYF

D: TRBD1
V: TRBV14
J: TRBJ1-1
size: many
DNA: TGTGCCAGCAGCCAACTATTCGGCCCCCCGGGACAGCTCTGGAAGCTTTTCTTT
CDR3: CASSQLFGPPGQLWKLFF

D: -
V: TRBV6-1
J: TRBJ2-5
size: many
DNA: TGTGCCAGCAGTGAACCCTGGGACCGGGAGACCCAGTACTTC
CDR3: CASSEPWDRETQYF

D: -
V: TRBV19
J: TRBJ1-6
size: medium-sized
DNA: TGTGCCAGTACTGGGAGCAGCCTCTATAATTCACCCCTCCACTTT
CDR3: CASTGSSLYNSPLHF

D: TRBD2
V: TRBV20-1
J: TRBJ2-1
size: -
DNA: TGCAGTGCTAGAGATACGGGGGGAGGTCAGGAGCAGTTCTTC
CDR3: CSARDTGGGQEQFF

D: -
V: TRBV6-1
J: TRBJ1-3
size: many
DNA: TGTGCCAGCACCCCCGGCATTGGAAACACCATATATTTT
CDR3: CASTPGIGNTIYF

D: TRBD1
V: TRBV2
J: TRBJ2-4
size: many
DNA: TGTGCCAGCAGGGATGACAGGGGGGACATTCAGTACTTC
CDR3: CASRDDRGDIQYF

D: TRBD1
V: TRBV12-3/TRBV12-4
J: TRBJ1-1
size: many
DNA: TGTGCCAGCAGTCCAACGGGACAGGGGTCCTCAACTTTCTTT
CDR3: CASSPTGQGSSTFF

D: TRBD2
V: TRBV19
J: TRBJ2-7
size: medium-sized
DNA: TGTGCCAGTAGCCCCGGGGGGGCGCCACATTTCTACGAGCAGTACTTC
CDR3: CASSPGGAPHFYEQYF

D: -
V: TRBV9
J: TRBJ1-2
size: -
DNA: TGTGCCAGCAGCGTAGGACGGGAAAACTATGGCTACACCTTC
CDR3: CASSVGRENYGYTF

D: -
V: TRBV28
J: TRBJ2-6
size: -
DNA: TGTGCCAGCAGTTCGGGGGAGCGGCGCTCTGGGTCCAACGTCCTGACTTTC
CDR3: CASSSGERRSGSNVLTF

D: -
V: TRBV6-6
J: TRBJ2-1
size: many
DNA: TGTGCCAGCAGTTACTCGATGGTTAGTGAGCAGTTCTTC
CDR3: CASSYSMVSEQFF

D: TRBD2
V: TRBV6-5
J: TRBJ2-1
size: many
DNA: TGTGCCAGCAGTTACGAGCGGGAGTACGGTGAGCAGTTCTTC
CDR3: CASSYEREYGEQFF

D: -
V: TRBV5-4
J: TRBJ2-3
size: many
DNA: TGTGCCAGCAGCTTGTATGGCACAGATACGCAGTATTTT
CDR3: CASSLYGTDTQYF

D: -
V: TRBV14
J: TRBJ2-1
size: many
DNA: TGTGCCAGCAGCACACAGAACTACAATGAGCAGTTCTTC
CDR3: CASSTQNYNEQFF

D: -
V: TRBV11-2
J: TRBJ2-7
size: -
DNA: TGTGCCAGCAGCCCCCGGTGGACAGCGACCTACGAGCAGTACTTC
CDR3: CASSPRWTATYEQYF

D: TRBD2
V: TRBV18
J: TRBJ2-1
size: -
DNA: TGTGCCAGCTCAATTCCGGGACTAGCGCGAAGTGAGCAGTTCTTC
CDR3: CASSIPGLARSEQFF

D: -
V: TRBV6-2/TRBV6-3
J: TRBJ2-3
size: -
DNA: TGTGCCAGCAGTACAAAACTAGATGATGCGCAGTATTTT
CDR3: CASSTKLDDAQYF

D: -
V: TRBV7-2
J: TRBJ2-1
size: many
DNA: TGTGCCAGCAGCTCCCAGCGGGCCCGGGGAGACAATGAGCAGTTCTTC
CDR3: CASSSQRARGDNEQFF

D: TRBD1
V: TRBV13
J: TRBJ1-1
size: many
DNA: TGTGCCAGCAGCCCCCTCGGTCGGACAGGGGGAAGAACTGAAGCTTTCTTT
CDR3: CASSPLGRTGGRTEAFF

D: -
V: TRBV7-2
J: TRBJ2-1
size: -
DNA: TGTGCCAGCAGCTTAGCCAGTTGGGAGCAGTTCTTC
CDR3: CASSLASWEQFF

D: -
V: TRBV20-1
J: TRBJ1-5
size: many
DNA: TGCAGTGCTAGACTTGACAGAGGCAATCAGCCCCAGCATTTT
CDR3: CSARLDRGNQPQHF

D: -
V: TRBV30
J: TRBJ1-1
size: many
DNA: TGTGCCTGGCAGGGTGCAACTGAAGCTTTCTTT
CDR3: CAWQGATEAFF

D: -
V: TRBV7-9
J: TRBJ1-1
size: many
DNA: TGTGCCAGCAGCTCCAGCGGGATGAACACTGAAGCTTTCTTT
CDR3: CASSSSGMNTEAFF

D: TRBD2
V: TRBV11-3
J: TRBJ2-1
size: many
DNA: TGTGCCAGCAGCCCCCGGGACGGGGGGAATGAGCAGTTCTTC
CDR3: CASSPRDGGNEQFF